A selection of T cell receptor beta chains follows, all from one sample in a study of blood T cells in healthy people across ages. TCRdb recomputed calls from the 5' RACE reads with MiXCR, one row per CDR3 protein. In the table there are more than 800,000 distinct CDR3 sequences, roughly 45% of which are singletons. The sequenced sample was blood. The receptors were gathered from a woman between 55 and 75 years old in good health. Each CDR3 is given with its conserved first and last residue. The order of the fields is clone size, J gene, V gene, D gene, CDR3 protein, CDR3 DNA. A D gene is named only where the DNA matches it firmly. Clone size is not always given. Where it is, it says once, few, many or a class for expanded clones.

few TRBJ2-5 TRBV13 - CASSLWGAQETQYF TGTGCCAGCAGCCTGTGGGGGGCTCAAGAGACCCAGTACTTC
- TRBJ2-5 TRBV7-7 - CASSREGGAQNNEQYF TGTGCCAGCAGCCGCGAGGGGGGGGCGCAAAACAATGAGCAGTACTTC
- TRBJ2-3 TRBV2 - CASRERSTTDTQYF TGTGCCAGCAGGGAACGGTCGACCACAGATACGCAGTATTTT
- TRBJ2-7 TRBV10-3 - CAIRGSSYEQYF TGTGCCATCAGGGGCAGTTCCTACGAGCAGTACTTC
few TRBJ2-3 TRBV2 TRBD1 CASTPGTGGTDTQYF TGTGCCAGCACCCCCGGGACAGGGGGAACAGATACGCAGTATTTT
many TRBJ2-5 TRBV14 - CASSQDWWETQYF TGTGCCAGCAGCCAAGATTGGTGGGAGACCCAGTACTTC
- TRBJ1-5 TRBV3-1 - CASSQIYSNQPQHF TGTGCCAGCAGCCAAATCTATAGCAATCAGCCCCAGCATTTT
- TRBJ2-3 TRBV13 TRBD2 CASSTPGLAGGDTDTQYF TGTGCCAGCAGCACTCCGGGACTAGCGGGAGGGGACACAGATACGCAGTATTTT
few TRBJ2-7 TRBV20-1 TRBD2 CSARDGGGFSNEQYF TGCAGTGCTAGAGATGGGGGGGGGTTCTCGAACGAGCAGTACTTC
- TRBJ1-5 TRBV7-2 - CASSPAPGNQPQHF TGTGCCAGCAGCCCCGCCCCCGGCAATCAGCCCCAGCATTTT
- TRBJ2-1 TRBV6-2/TRBV6-3 TRBD2 CASSYRTSGYNEQFF TGTGCCAGCAGCTATCGGACTAGCGGTTACAATGAGCAGTTCTTC
- TRBJ2-3 TRBV6-1 TRBD1 CANRDRGTDTQYF TGTGCCAACCGGGACAGGGGTACAGATACGCAGTATTTT
- TRBJ2-7 TRBV11-3 TRBD1 CASSPTGTGAEQYF TGTGCCAGCAGCCCTACCGGGACAGGGGCCGAGCAGTACTTC
few TRBJ2-1 TRBV7-2 - CASSPLMSYSYNEQFF TGTGCCAGCAGTCCCCTCATGAGCTACTCCTACAATGAGCAGTTCTTC
- TRBJ1-4 TRBV6-5 - CASSLTPQGRKLFF TGTGCCAGCAGTTTGACGCCACAGGGACGAAAACTGTTTTTT
many TRBJ2-3 TRBV29-1 - CSVDSTWSTQYF TGCAGCGTTGACTCGACCTGGAGTACGCAGTATTTT
few TRBJ1-2 TRBV18 - CASSQTSNYGYTF TGTGCCAGCTCACAAACAAGCAACTATGGCTACACCTTC
- TRBJ2-2 TRBV6-7 - CASSYDTSGELFF TGTGCCAGCAGTTATGACACGTCCGGGGAGCTGTTTTTT
- TRBJ2-1 TRBV7-3 TRBD2 CASSSASGRRNEQFF TGTGCCAGCAGCTCGGCTAGCGGGAGGAGGAATGAGCAGTTCTTC
- TRBJ2-3 TRBV7-9 - CASRLDGDTQYF TGTGCCAGCAGACTGGACGGGGATACGCAGTATTTT
many TRBJ2-5 TRBV10-3 - CAISESGTQYF TGTGCCATCAGTGAGTCGGGGACCCAGTACTTC
- TRBJ2-1 TRBV28 - CASIKMGPYNEQFF TGTGCCAGCATCAAGATGGGCCCCTACAATGAGCAGTTCTTC
- TRBJ1-2 TRBV2 - CASSENGPNYGYTF TGTGCCAGCAGTGAAAACGGGCCTAACTATGGCTACACCTTC
many TRBJ2-1 TRBV4-1 - CASSQAGLRQNEQFF TGCGCCAGCAGCCAGGCGGGACTGCGCCAGAATGAGCAGTTCTTC
- TRBJ2-1 TRBV2 - CASSDSGTASSYNEQFF TGTGCCAGCAGTGATTCCGGGACGGCTAGCTCCTACAATGAGCAGTTCTTC
- TRBJ2-3 TRBV5-1 - CASSLEGVPHTDTQYF TGCGCCAGCAGCTTGGAAGGGGTCCCCCACACAGATACGCAGTATTTT
- TRBJ2-1 TRBV9 - CASSVVPSARGNEQFF TGTGCCAGCAGCGTAGTTCCTAGCGCGAGGGGCAATGAGCAGTTCTTC
- TRBJ2-7 TRBV24-1 - CATSAGAYEQYF TGTGCCACCAGTGCAGGGGCCTACGAGCAGTACTTC
many TRBJ2-7 TRBV29-1 TRBD1 CSVGQGQYEQYF TGCAGCGTCGGACAGGGGCAATACGAGCAGTACTTC
few TRBJ1-1 TRBV12-3/TRBV12-4 TRBD1 CASSSDRGLYYTEAFF TGTGCCAGCAGTTCAGACAGGGGGCTTTATTACACTGAAGCTTTCTTT
few TRBJ2-3 TRBV7-2 - CASSRGTFSTDTQYF TGTGCCAGCAGCCGCGGGACTTTCAGCACAGATACGCAGTATTTT
- TRBJ2-1 TRBV14 TRBD2 CASSQEGGRALIHNEQFF TGTGCCAGCAGCCAAGAGGGCGGGAGGGCCTTAATCCACAATGAGCAGTTCTTC
- TRBJ2-3 TRBV27 - CASSVEFGHTQYF TGTGCCAGCAGTGTGGAATTCGGGCATACGCAGTATTTT
- TRBJ2-4 TRBV9 - CASSLHRDPSAKTIQYF TGTGCCAGCAGCCTCCACCGGGACCCCTCAGCCAAAACCATTCAGTACTTC
- TRBJ2-7 TRBV10-3 TRBD1 CASSAVRGHEQYF TGTGCCAGCAGTGCGGTCAGGGGGCACGAGCAGTACTTC
many TRBJ2-1 TRBV2 TRBD2 CASSGTSGYNEQFF TGTGCCAGCAGTGGGACTAGCGGCTACAATGAGCAGTTCTTC
few TRBJ2-5 TRBV20-1 - CSARDPKRETQYF TGCAGTGCTAGAGATCCTAAAAGAGAGACCCAGTACTTC
- TRBJ2-1 TRBV20-1 - CSARWGSVGEQFF TGCAGTGCTAGATGGGGGTCGGTCGGTGAGCAGTTCTTC
- TRBJ2-1 TRBV12-3/TRBV12-4 - CASSPRDISSYNEQFF TGTGCCAGCAGTCCCAGGGACATAAGCTCCTACAATGAGCAGTTCTTC
few TRBJ2-1 TRBV2 - CASKGALNEQFF TGTGCCAGCAAGGGAGCCTTAAATGAGCAGTTCTTC
- TRBJ2-7 TRBV5-1 TRBD2 CASSYSSGSNEQYF TGCGCCAGCAGCTACTCTAGCGGGAGCAATGAGCAGTACTTC
- TRBJ2-5 TRBV27 TRBD1 CASSADRGWETQYF TGTGCCAGCAGTGCAGACAGGGGGTGGGAGACCCAGTACTTC
few TRBJ2-3 TRBV9 - CASSRRAGTDTQYF TGTGCCAGCAGTCGCAGGGCCGGCACAGATACGCAGTATTTT
few TRBJ2-1 TRBV29-1 TRBD2 CSVGTGPGTSGKFSYNEQFF TGCAGCGTTGGGACAGGGCCAGGGACTAGCGGAAAATTCTCCTACAATGAGCAGTTCTTC